This is a list of T cell receptor beta chains from one sample in a study of shared clonotypes between healthy human individuals. TCRdb keeps only in-frame clones here, not all; method: immunoSEQ multiplex PCR. The sample carries roughly 510,000 clones, approximately 79% recorded once. Input material: PBMCs. The receptors were gathered from a woman aged 40-49 years in good health. Some clones in this sample may be carry-over from other donors' samples. CDR3s include the opening cysteine and the closing phenylalanine or tryptophan. Fields, in order: D gene, J gene, V gene, clone size, CDR3 DNA, CDR3 protein. A D gene is named only where the DNA matches it firmly. Clone size, where shown, is once, few, many, or a class for clones that have expanded.

D: TRBD2
J: TRBJ2-7
V: TRBV10-3
size: .
DNA: TGTGCCATCAGGCGGGAGTACGAGCAGTACTTC
CDR3: CAIRREYEQYF

D: TRBD1
J: TRBJ2-7
V: TRBV28
size: .
DNA: TGTGCCAGCAGCGCCCTTTACACCCGGACAGGAATGTGGGGCGAGCAGTACTTC
CDR3: CASSALYTRTGMWGEQYF

D: TRBD2
J: TRBJ2-1
V: TRBV7-9
size: .
DNA: TGTGCCAGCAGCCAAGAGTTTAGCGGGTCCTACAATGAGCAGTTCTTC
CDR3: CASSQEFSGSYNEQFF

D: .
J: TRBJ1-6
V: TRBV5-4
size: .
DNA: TGTGCCAGCAGCTCCCAATTCAGCGGTTCACCCCTCCACTTT
CDR3: CASSSQFSGSPLHF

D: .
J: TRBJ1-3
V: TRBV29-1
size: .
DNA: TGCAGCGCCCTCTCCCAGGGAAACACCATATATTTT
CDR3: CSALSQGNTIYF

D: TRBD1
J: TRBJ2-7
V: TRBV30
size: few
DNA: TGTGCCTGGAGTGTAGGGACAGGGAGAGACGAGCAGTACTTC
CDR3: CAWSVGTGRDEQYF

D: TRBD2
J: TRBJ2-1
V: TRBV5-1
size: .
DNA: TGCGCCAGCAGCGTTGGTGGGACTAGCGGTTACAATGAGCAGTTCTTC
CDR3: CASSVGGTSGYNEQFF

D: TRBD2
J: TRBJ2-1
V: TRBV11-3
size: .
DNA: TGTGCCAGCAGCTTAGTAGCGGGGAGTGATGAGCAGTTCTTC
CDR3: CASSLVAGSDEQFF

D: .
J: TRBJ1-3
V: TRBV7-6
size: once
DNA: TGTGCCAGCAGCTTAAAGGGCTTTGGAAACACCATATATTTT
CDR3: CASSLKGFGNTIYF

D: TRBD1
J: TRBJ1-2
V: TRBV2
size: .
DNA: TGTGCCAGCAGTTACCTAAGGACAGGGATAACTGATGGCTACACCTTC
CDR3: CASSYLRTGITDGYTF

D: .
J: TRBJ2-5
V: TRBV18
size: .
DNA: TGTGCCAGCTCACCACTTCTGAGTTGGGAGACCCGGTACTTC
CDR3: CASSPLLSWETRYF

D: TRBD1
J: TRBJ1-5
V: TRBV10-3
size: .
DNA: TGTGCCCTCTATATAACCTCGACAGGGGGCAATCAGCCCCAGCATTTT
CDR3: CALYITSTGGNQPQHF

D: .
J: TRBJ1-4
V: TRBV7-2
size: .
DNA: TGTGCCAGCAGCCCATGGGGGGGTAGTGAAAAACTGTTTTTT
CDR3: CASSPWGGSEKLFF

D: TRBD1
J: TRBJ2-1
V: TRBV2
size: .
DNA: TGTGCCAGCAGAGACAGGGGAAGCGAGCAGTTCTTC
CDR3: CASRDRGSEQFF

D: .
J: TRBJ2-7
V: TRBV13
size: .
DNA: TGTGCCAGCAGCTTAGCCCCAGGGGCCTACGAGCAGTACTTC
CDR3: CASSLAPGAYEQYF

D: TRBD1
J: TRBJ2-3
V: TRBV6-6
size: .
DNA: TGTGCCAGCAGTGACAGGGCCACAGATACGCAGTATTTT
CDR3: CASSDRATDTQYF

D: .
J: TRBJ1-1
V: TRBV18
size: .
DNA: TGTGCCAGCTCTCAAGACACCCTGAGCACTGAAGCTTTCTTT
CDR3: CASSQDTLSTEAFF

D: .
J: TRBJ2-7
V: TRBV6-1
size: .
DNA: TGTGCCGCGGGCCCCTACGAGCAGTACTTC
CDR3: CAAGPYEQYF

D: .
J: TRBJ2-7
V: TRBV10-3
size: few
DNA: TGTGCCATCAGTGAAGGGATCGGGAGGGGGCCGAGGGACGAGCAGTACTTC
CDR3: CAISEGIGRGPRDEQYF

D: .
J: TRBJ2-5
V: TRBV11-2
size: many
DNA: TGTGCCAGCAGGCAGGGAATGGAGACCCAGTACTTC
CDR3: CASRQGMETQYF

D: TRBD1
J: TRBJ2-5
V: TRBV5-5
size: .
DNA: TGTGCCAGCAGCCAGGGACAGGGGAAAGAGACCCAGTACTTC
CDR3: CASSQGQGKETQYF

D: .
J: TRBJ2-7
V: TRBV7-9
size: .
DNA: TGTGCCAGCAGCTTGGCTGGCTCCTACGAGCAGTACTTC
CDR3: CASSLAGSYEQYF

D: TRBD1
J: TRBJ2-2
V: TRBV6-5
size: .
DNA: TGTGCCAGCAGGGGACAGGTGACCGGGGAGCTGTTTTTT
CDR3: CASRGQVTGELFF

D: .
J: TRBJ1-1
V: TRBV6-5
size: .
DNA: TGTGCCAGCGAAGAAGGGGGTGCTGGCACTGAAGCTTTCTTT
CDR3: CASEEGGAGTEAFF

D: .
J: TRBJ2-3
V: TRBV7-2
size: .
DNA: TGTGCCAGCAGCCCCCGCTCCGGGGATACGCAGTATTTT
CDR3: CASSPRSGDTQYF

D: .
J: TRBJ1-1
V: TRBV29-1
size: .
DNA: TGCAGCGTTGTGGCCAGTACGTCCCTTGAAGCTTTCTTT
CDR3: CSVVASTSLEAFF

D: .
J: TRBJ1-1
V: TRBV5-4
size: .
DNA: TGTGCCAGCAGCCTGCCCAGGGTGGGTTACACTGAAGCTTTCTTT
CDR3: CASSLPRVGYTEAFF

D: TRBD2
J: TRBJ2-1
V: TRBV13
size: .
DNA: TGTGCCAGCAGCCGGGGACTAAGCTACAATGAGCAGTTCTTC
CDR3: CASSRGLSYNEQFF

D: TRBD1
J: TRBJ2-7
V: TRBV5-4
size: .
DNA: TGTGCCAGCAGCTTCACAGGGGGCCGCGAGCAGTACTTC
CDR3: CASSFTGGREQYF

D: .
J: TRBJ2-5
V: TRBV7-9
size: few
DNA: TGTGCCAGCAGCTTACCCGGGTCCCAAGAGACCCAGTACTTC
CDR3: CASSLPGSQETQYF

D: TRBD1
J: TRBJ1-1
V: TRBV18
size: once
DNA: TGTGCCAGCTCACCAAGGGACAGTGAAGCTTTCTTT
CDR3: CASSPRDSEAFF

D: TRBD1
J: TRBJ2-5
V: TRBV5-5
size: .
DNA: TGTGCCAGCAGCTGGGGACAGGGGTTCCAAGAGACCCAGTACTTC
CDR3: CASSWGQGFQETQYF

D: .
J: TRBJ2-1
V: TRBV25-1
size: .
DNA: TGTGCCAGCAGTCCCCTTAGGGTGCAGTTCTTC
CDR3: CASSPLRVQFF

D: .
J: TRBJ2-7
V: TRBV5-4
size: .
DNA: TGTGCCAGCAGCCCAGGGGGGGGATGGGACGAGCAGTACTTC
CDR3: CASSPGGGWDEQYF

D: TRBD1
J: TRBJ1-2
V: TRBV2
size: .
DNA: TGTGCCAGCAGTGAATTGTGGGGACAGGGGATATATGGCTACACCTTC
CDR3: CASSELWGQGIYGYTF

D: .
J: TRBJ2-7
V: TRBV12-1
size: .
DNA: TGTGCCAGCAGCTTCGGGACAGAAACGAGGGAGCAGTACTTC
CDR3: CASSFGTETREQYF

D: .
J: TRBJ1-4
V: TRBV5-1
size: .
DNA: TGCGCCAGCAGCTTGGACGCGATAGCTAATGAAAAACTGTTTTTT
CDR3: CASSLDAIANEKLFF

D: TRBD2
J: TRBJ2-1
V: TRBV7-2
size: once
DNA: TGTGCCAGCAGCTTTAACACGGGAGGGCCCGTCGATGAGCAGTTCTTC
CDR3: CASSFNTGGPVDEQFF

D: .
J: TRBJ2-3
V: TRBV7-2
size: .
DNA: TGTGCCAGCAGCTTACCCCCAGATACGCAGTATTTT
CDR3: CASSLPPDTQYF

D: TRBD2
J: TRBJ2-2
V: TRBV7-9
size: few
DNA: TGTGCCAGCAGCTTACTAGCGGGAGTGGTCGGGGAGCTGTTTTTT
CDR3: CASSLLAGVVGELFF

D: .
J: TRBJ1-6
V: TRBV4-1
size: few
DNA: TGCGCCAGCAGCCCCGAATCGAGGTATAACCTCCACTTT
CDR3: CASSPESRYNLHF

D: .
J: TRBJ2-1
V: TRBV15
size: few
DNA: TGTGCCACCAGCTCGACAGCTAGTAAGCAGTTCTTC
CDR3: CATSSTASKQFF

D: .
J: TRBJ2-5
V: TRBV5-1
size: .
DNA: TGCGCCAGCGAACCTACGCGATTGGGCGCCTATGGAGAGACCCAGTACTTC
CDR3: CASEPTRLGAYGETQYF

D: .
J: TRBJ2-3
V: TRBV30
size: .
DNA: TGTGCCTGGAGTGTAGGGGGGGCCACAGATACGCAGTATTTT
CDR3: CAWSVGGATDTQYF

D: .
J: TRBJ2-5
V: TRBV7-2
size: .
DNA: TGTGCCAGCAGCCCCCAAATAGGACAAGAGACCCAGTACTTC
CDR3: CASSPQIGQETQYF

D: TRBD1
J: TRBJ2-4
V: TRBV28
size: .
DNA: TGTGCCAGCAGTTTCGACAGGGGAGCATTGTCCAAAAACATTCAGTACTTC
CDR3: CASSFDRGALSKNIQYF

D: TRBD2
J: TRBJ2-3
V: TRBV6-6
size: .
DNA: TGTGCCAGCAGTGGGTCCGGGACTAGCGGCTATACGCAGTATTTT
CDR3: CASSGSGTSGYTQYF

D: TRBD2
J: TRBJ2-5
V: TRBV5-8
size: .
DNA: TGTGCCAGCAGCCTCGGACTAGCGGGCCCTGGAAATGGGGAGACCCAGTACTTC
CDR3: CASSLGLAGPGNGETQYF

D: .
J: TRBJ2-7
V: TRBV9
size: .
DNA: TGTGCCAGCAGCGTAGCGTACGGGGCCTACGAGCAGTACTTC
CDR3: CASSVAYGAYEQYF

D: .
J: TRBJ1-5
V: TRBV5-1
size: .
DNA: TGCGCCAGCAGCTTGGAGGGGGGCAATCAGCCCCAGCATTTT
CDR3: CASSLEGGNQPQHF

D: TRBD1
J: TRBJ2-1
V: TRBV14
size: .
DNA: TGTGCCAGCAGCCGGGACTGGACAGGGGGCTTCGATGAGCAGTTCTTC
CDR3: CASSRDWTGGFDEQFF

D: .
J: TRBJ1-1
V: TRBV5-1
size: .
DNA: TGCGCCAGCAGCTTGGAAACTGAATTGAACACTGAAGCTTTCTTT
CDR3: CASSLETELNTEAFF

D: .
J: TRBJ1-5
V: TRBV14
size: .
DNA: TGTGCCAGCAGCCAAAACAATCAGCCCCAGCATTTT
CDR3: CASSQNNQPQHF

D: TRBD2
J: TRBJ2-5
V: TRBV27
size: .
DNA: TGTGCCAGCAGTCCCCATAGCGGGAGTGTCCAAGAGACCCAGTACTTC
CDR3: CASSPHSGSVQETQYF

D: .
J: TRBJ2-4
V: TRBV11-1
size: .
DNA: TGTGCCAGCAGCCCCGCCCGACCGATAGCCAAAAACATTCAGTACTTC
CDR3: CASSPARPIAKNIQYF

D: .
J: TRBJ1-1
V: TRBV5-1
size: .
DNA: TGCGCCAGCAGCTTGGGGGGGTCGTACACTGAAGCTTTCTTT
CDR3: CASSLGGSYTEAFF